This T cell receptor (beta chain) was obtained from a study of OX40 agonist ivuxolimab in advanced cancers. Background on the study: Ivuxolimab, which patients received intravenously every 2 weeks, was dosed at 0.01 to 10 mg/kg.

Study results and limitations: Clonal expansion by week 6 occurred in CD4+ and CD8+ blood T cells (at 0.1 to 3.0 mg/kg). The authors did not determine the antigen specificity of the expanded peripheral T cells.

The germline V gene has CDR1 SGHAT and CDR2 FQNNGV. V dropped 4 bases and J dropped 8; count of bases not matched to a gene: 9. The CDR3 is made up of 15 amino acids. TCRdb's copy holds only in-frame clones and misses some; the assay was immunoSEQ multiplex PCR. The sample has about 100,000 clones; roughly 80% are singletons. Of note for this clone: What it binds is unknown.

The gene calls are TRBV11-2 and TRBJ2-1; 9 nucleotides line up with TRBD2. The TCR sequence derives from an adult with an advanced solid tumor such as melanoma, head and neck, liver or kidney cancer. Sequencing was performed on CD4+ or CD8+ T cells sorted from blood, taken in a trial of the OX40 agonist ivuxolimab. The CDR3, as DNA: TGTGCCAGCAGCTACACCGGACTAGCGATCGATGAGCAGTTCTTC. It is translated as CASSYTGLAIDEQFF.